The text below deals with one TCR beta chain. This clonotype was seen many times. Its antigen remains undetermined. No per-base quality is available; no much larger clone lies one base away. What this sample's time point label stands for: patch test 1, 2 weeks after DPC sensitization. In the paper's terms, the treatment or condition label means: therapeutic diphenylcyclopropenone sensitization with weekly scalp DPC. At every patch-test visit, the blood draw took place before the patch test was put on. Eligible patients were aged 18 to 70, diagnosed with alopecia, deemed suitable for DPC therapy, and excluded if pregnant. Total RNA was extracted from unfractionated whole blood that had been collected in Tempus Blood RNA tubes. The CDR1 and CDR2 encoded by the germline V gene are MNHEY and SVGAGI. At the junction V is shortened by 6 bases and J by 6 bases; bases outside the gene matches: 5. Inclusive of the bounding cysteine and phenylalanine, the CDR3 is 14 residues long. The read is trimmed to its CDR3 DNA, 42 bases read in frame from base 1.

The data derive from a study of human T cells and chemical hapten exposure (dated by TCRdb to the early 2020s). Context from the whole study: For sensitization, 2% DPC in acetone was applied to a 2 cm by 2 cm area of upper inner arm skin. Throughout the study period of around 25 weeks, patients also received therapeutic DPC doses to the scalp every week. Patch testing on the upper back used Finn chambers containing 0.01% DPC, with scoring done after 6 days according to International Contact Dermatitis Research Group standards. Most of the patients in the cohort were female, and the cohort covered alopecia areata with under or over 50% scalp involvement, alopecia totalis and alopecia universalis. Libraries were pooled for sequencing, and per-sample TCR yields varied mainly because of small differences in library volumes within the pool. Peripheral blood TCR repertoire changes were tracked in vivo in alopecia patients during primary and secondary sensitization to the hapten diphenylcyclopropenone (DPC). Blood samples were taken from patients before sensitization (week 0) and at 2, 6 and about 24 weeks after DPC sensitization. Roughly 30 alopecia patients provided blood for TCR sequencing at one to four time points (pre-sensitization, 2, 6 and 24 weeks). The paper as a whole reports these results and caveats: Patch test score was positively correlated with the number of PT1 expanded TCRs, with significance at thresholds 8, 16 and 32 but not at 4. Repeated subsampling changed both the strength of the expansion versus patch-test correlation and the threshold at which the correlation became significant. Because all patients had alopecia, a presumed autoimmune disease, the immune response of the patients might differ from that of healthy individuals. Expanded TCRs formed significantly more large CDR3 similarity clusters than pre-sensitization or healthy control sets, consistent with antigen-driven responses. No change with DPC sensitization was found in the number of TCRs above 1 in 1000 frequency, and no evidence of global repertoire structure alterations was found.

Library preparation employed RACE. Instrument used: NextSeq 500. During library preparation, unique molecular identifiers were attached to individual cDNA molecules so that TCRs could be counted in a quantitative, reproducible way. From each blood RNA sample, both TCR alpha and TCR beta chains were sequenced. Turning to the authors' computational methods: The median number of TCRs per sample was approximately 93,000, ranging from 23,224 to 690,600. V, J and CDR3 annotation of the TCR reads was carried out using the Decombinator software suite. To make PS versus PT1 abundance plots, every sample was subsampled to the same number of TCRs (28,000). TCRs were defined as expanded if absent before sensitization and observed at least eight times at the 2-week time point. The public reads were run again by TCRdb, first through fastp at Q25 and then through MiXCR, and only productive beta chains were kept. Rows are combined by CDR3 protein, so each entry shows the most common genes and DNA. The V and J calls shown here were made by TCRdb, not taken from the authors' results. This sample comprises roughly 380,000 distinct CDR3 sequences, nearly 5% of them detected only once. The ten largest clones take up approximately 2.5% of the sample.

The rearranged chain carries TRBV6-5 and TRBJ1-6, and 7 bases in between align with TRBD1. The TCR was taken from a woman aged 45 to 65 with alopecia areata. Some clones in this sample may be carry-over from other donors' samples. The sequences come from whole blood, collected in connection with sensitization to the hapten diphenylcyclopropenone (DPC). The sequenced DNA: TGTGCCAGCAGCCCGGACAGGATTAATTCACCCCTCCACTTT. Its protein is CASSPDRINSPLHF.